In this sample, the clone carrying this T cell receptor (beta chain) turned up once. Its antigen is unknown. CDR3 length: 13 residues. CDR1 is KGHSH, CDR2 LQKENI, per germline. Germline trimming cut 3 bases from V and 11 bases from J; bases unmatched to any gene: 9. The source of the sample is a study of cytomegalovirus exposure and HLA in healthy donors. The PCR had 60 Vbeta and 13 Jbeta primers. Repertoires were generated with immunoSEQ multiplex PCR, while TCRdb's copy carries only in-frame clones and drops some. The table shows about 180,000 clones, with more than 60% occurring only once. Donors were ostensibly healthy at sampling, although undocumented immune exposures were probable. Study-wide points: Rarity marked most TCR sequences, yet some public TCRs occurred in many donors. Certain indistinguishable V segments, among them TRBV6-2 and TRBV6-3, were excluded. There were 150 to 200 TCR beta chains listed as cytomegalovirus-associated.

What was sequenced was PBMCs. The source is a woman aged 60-75 years in good health and CMV-seropositive. The chain uses TRBV18 and TRBJ2-5; 7 bases are shared with TRBD1. The CDR3 spells CASSPRGLEEQYF. As DNA, the CDR3 is TGTGCCAGCTCACCGAGGGGGCTAGAGGAGCAGTACTTC.